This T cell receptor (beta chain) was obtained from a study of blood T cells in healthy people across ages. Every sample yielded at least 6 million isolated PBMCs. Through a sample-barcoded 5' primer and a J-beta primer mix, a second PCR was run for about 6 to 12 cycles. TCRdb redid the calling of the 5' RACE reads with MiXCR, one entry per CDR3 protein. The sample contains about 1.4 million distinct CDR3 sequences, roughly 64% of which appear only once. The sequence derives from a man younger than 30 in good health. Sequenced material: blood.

In nucleotides, the CDR3 is TGTGCCAGCAGCGCGGGCCAGCCCCGCACAGATACGCAGTATTTT. This encodes CASSAGQPRTDTQYF. The rearrangement joins TRBV2 to TRBJ2-3, with D perhaps TRBD2 (5 bases). Trimming shortened V by 6 bases and J by 1 base, and 14 bases separated the two germline ends. In germline, CDR1 is SNHLY, CDR2 FYNNEI. This CDR3 comprises 15 residues.